The 5 T cell receptor beta chains presented below share a single source sample, sequenced in a study of blood T cell repertoires in COVID-19. Data came from immunoSEQ multiplex PCR; TCRdb stores just in-frame clones and leaves some out. This table holds roughly 330,000 clones, around 82% found once. Sequencing input: peripheral blood. The source is a woman aged 45 to 65 with acute or convalescent COVID-19.

This chain connects TRBV5-1 to TRBJ2-6, with a tentative D call TRBD2 (6 bases). Germline V gives CDR1 SGHRS, CDR2 YFSETQ. V shed 0 bases and J shed 0 bases, with 13 bases lying between them. The CDR3 length is 18 residues. The CDR3 region has the DNA TGCGCCAGCAGCTTGGGGGCGGGGCCGTACTCTGGGGCCAACGTCCTGACTTTC. Amino acids: CASSLGAGPYSGANVLTF.

The V gene is TRBV10-3, the J gene TRBJ2-1; 8 bases map to TRBD1. Germline lookup yields CDR1 ENHRY and CDR2 SYGVKD. After removal of 7 bases from V and 0 bases from J, the junction contained 5 bases not matched to a gene. This CDR3 has 15 amino acids. CDR3: CAINPTGGSYNEQFF. Here the CDR3 DNA reads TGTGCCATCAACCCAACAGGGGGCTCCTACAATGAGCAGTTCTTC.

The chain has TRBV7-2 and TRBJ1-2; TRBD1 matches 9 bases. The V gene's germline CDR1 is SGHTA and CDR2 FQGNSA. Unmatched junction bases numbered 4, after V lost 3 bases and J lost 2 bases. This CDR3 comprises 15 residues. The CDR3 nucleotides are TGTGCCAGCAGCTTCTCCGGACAGGGGAACTATGGCTACACCTTC. Its protein is CASSFSGQGNYGYTF.

CDR3 loop: CASSQGPAGVTGELFF. The CDR3 DNA reads TGCGCCAGCAGCCAAGGCCCAGCGGGAGTCACCGGGGAGCTGTTTTTT. The V gene is TRBV4-3, the J gene TRBJ2-2; 8 bases align to TRBD2. The CDR3 totals 16 residues. Trimming cost V 1 base and J 4 bases; bases outside gene matches: 5. CDR1 is LGHNA, CDR2 YSLEER, per germline.

This chain connects TRBV19 to TRBJ2-1, with 12 bases that match TRBD1. The CDR3 sequence is 17 residues long. V shed 3 bases, J shed 2 bases, and the junction held 5 bases outside the gene matches. CDR1 and CDR2 from the germline V gene are LNHDA and SQIVND (reference sequence). This CDR3 reads CASSITGTGGTYNEQFF. For the CDR3, the DNA is TGTGCCAGTAGTATCACCGGGACAGGGGGCACCTACAATGAGCAGTTCTTC.